This entry lists 13 T cell receptor beta chains sequenced from one sample in a study of OX40 agonist ivuxolimab in advanced cancers. Here immunoSEQ multiplex PCR was the method, and the copy in TCRdb shows in-frame clones only, minus some. The sample shows approximately 39,000 clones, approximately 80% of them seen only once. The input for sequencing was CD4+ or CD8+ T cells sorted from blood, taken in a trial of the OX40 agonist ivuxolimab. These receptors all come from an adult with an advanced solid tumor such as melanoma, head and neck, liver or kidney cancer.

This chain links TRBV27 with TRBJ1-1; 12 bases agree with TRBD1. V was clipped by 5 bases and J by 3 bases; unmatched bases: 10. CDR3 length: 17 residues. In germline, CDR1 is MNHEY, CDR2 SMNVEV (reference sequence). The CDR3 region has the DNA TGTGCCAGCAGTCTACAGGGACAGGGGGCTTGGGACACTGAAGCTTTCTTT. Translating gives CASSLQGQGAWDTEAFF.

The CDR3 protein is CASSLPHGGAGTDTQYF. As DNA, the CDR3 is TGCGCCAGCAGCTTACCTCACGGGGGGGCCGGCACAGATACGCAGTATTTT. The chain is built from TRBV5-1 and TRBJ2-3; 8 nucleotides match TRBD2. The CDR3 length is 17 residues. Germline V gives CDR1 SGHRS, CDR2 YFSETQ. V was pared by 2 bases and J by 1 base, with 9 bases of the junction left unmatched.

The V call is TRBV15, the J call TRBJ1-2, with D unclear. V was trimmed by 1 base and J by 4 bases, leaving 7 bases between them. CDR3 length equals 13 residues. The germline V gene has CDR1 LNHNV and CDR2 YYDKDF (reference sequence). The DNA of the CDR3 is TGTGCCACCAGCAGAGGGGCGCTCTATGGCTACACCTTC. Its protein is CATSRGALYGYTF.

This chain links TRBV19 with TRBJ2-5, with TRBD2 as a possible D gene (6 bases). Germline CDR1 LNHDA, CDR2 SQIVND (reference sequence). V shed 0 bases and J shed 7 bases, with 15 bases lying between them. The CDR3 spans 15 residues. CDR3 amino acids: CASSIDPARRGTQYF. The CDR3 DNA follows: TGTGCCAGTAGTATAGATCCTGCTAGGAGGGGGACCCAGTACTTC.

The chain is built from TRBV30 and TRBJ1-1, with D possibly TRBD1 on 6 matching bases. The germline CDR1 and CDR2 sequences are GTSNPN and SVGIG (reference sequence). The CDR3 covers 14 residues. V gave up 3 bases and J gave up 5 bases, with 16 bases separating them. The CDR3 DNA follows: TGTGCCTGGAGGGGAGGGGGAGGCGGGACTGAAGCTTTCTTT. It specifies CAWRGGGGGTEAFF.

This chain connects TRBV6-5 to TRBJ1-1; D is perhaps TRBD1 (6 bases). CDR1 is MNHEY, CDR2 SVGAGI, per germline. This CDR3 is 15 amino acids long. V shed 2 bases and J shed 7 bases, with 17 bases lying between them. CDR3 sequence reads: CASSYIGDTGNEAFF. The CDR3 bases are TGTGCCAGCAGTTACATTGGGGATACAGGGAATGAAGCTTTCTTT.

The V gene is TRBV5-1, the J gene TRBJ2-3; 11 bases fit TRBD2. CDR1 and CDR2 (germline): SGHRS, YFSETQ. CDR3 length: 18 amino acids. The V segment lost 4 bases and the J segment 0 bases; nucleotides outside the gene matches: 10. This CDR3 is CASSNPSGGFSSTDTQYF. CDR3 coding DNA: TGCGCCAGCAGCAATCCTAGCGGGGGGTTTTCTAGCACAGATACGCAGTATTTT. Variable domain in full (rest from reference TRBV5-1 and TRBJ2-3): KAGVTQTPRYLIKTRGQQVTLSCSPISGHRSVSWYQQTPGQGLQFLFEYFSETQRNKGNFPGRFSGRQFSNSRSEMNVSTLELGDSALYLCASSNPSGGFSSTDTQYFGPGTRLTVL.

The chain links TRBV5-4 to TRBJ1-1; TRBD1 is a possible D gene (5 bases). The CDR3 runs to 13 residues. CDR1 SGHNT and CDR2 YYREEE come from the germline V gene (reference sequence). V was shortened by 0 bases and J by 4 bases, with 7 bases between the two germline ends. CDR3 sequence reads: CASSLVRGTEAFF. CDR3 in DNA: TGTGCCAGCAGCTTGGTGAGGGGCACTGAAGCTTTCTTT.

The chain joins TRBV5-1 to TRBJ1-1; D uncertain. With 7 bases removed from V and 0 bases from J, the gap between germline ends came to 10 bases. Germline CDR1 SGHRS, CDR2 YFSETQ. The length of the CDR3 is 13 residues. This chain's CDR3 is CASSSAMNTEAFF. In DNA form, the CDR3 reads TGCGCCAGCTCCTCCGCCATGAACACTGAAGCTTTCTTT.

The chain uses TRBV6-6 and TRBJ1-4, with a tentative D call TRBD1 (5 bases). Trimming pared 0 bases from V and 8 bases from J, leaving 13 bases between. Germline V lookup: CDR1 MNHNY, CDR2 SVGAGI (reference sequence). The CDR3 loop spans 15 amino acids. This CDR3 is CASSYSLGGEEKLFF. DNA of the CDR3: TGTGCCAGCAGTTACTCGTTGGGGGGTGAGGAAAAACTGTTTTTT.

The chain is built from TRBV21-1 and TRBJ1-4; TRBD1, the D gene given by the table, was not confirmed from the DNA. TRBV21-1 is flagged as a pseudogene. The CDR3 contains 16 residues. CDR3 sequence: CASIPRRTGDNEKLFF. The DNA of the CDR3 is TGTGCCAGCATACCGCGCCGGACAGGGGATAATGAAAAACTGTTTTTT.

The chain carries TRBV7-9 and TRBJ1-5; D gene ambiguous. The V end lost 1 base, the J end lost 6 bases, and 10 bases lay between the germline ends. Germline V gives CDR1 SEHNR, CDR2 FQNEAQ (reference sequence). The CDR3 has 14 residues. DNA for the CDR3: TGTGCCAGCAGCTTAGAGACCTTGGGTCAGCCCCAGCATTTT. This sequence encodes CASSLETLGQPQHF. Full variable domain (remainder filled in from reference TRBV7-9 and TRBJ1-5): DTGVSQNPRHKITKRGQNVTFRCDPISEHNRLYWYRQTLGQGPEFLTYFQNEAQLEKSRLLSDRFSAERPKGSFSTLEIQRTEQGDSAMYLCASSLETLGQPQHFGDGTRLSIL.

J is TRBJ1-2 and V is TRBV6-5; D possibly corresponds to TRBD1 (5 bases). The germline gives CDR1 MNHEY, CDR2 SVGAGI. The germline V and J ends were trimmed by 2 bases and 5 bases, with 9 bases remaining between them. This CDR3 comprises 13 residues. CDR3: CASSYAGRYGYTF. CDR3 DNA: TGTGCCAGCAGTTACGCAGGGCGGTATGGCTACACCTTC.